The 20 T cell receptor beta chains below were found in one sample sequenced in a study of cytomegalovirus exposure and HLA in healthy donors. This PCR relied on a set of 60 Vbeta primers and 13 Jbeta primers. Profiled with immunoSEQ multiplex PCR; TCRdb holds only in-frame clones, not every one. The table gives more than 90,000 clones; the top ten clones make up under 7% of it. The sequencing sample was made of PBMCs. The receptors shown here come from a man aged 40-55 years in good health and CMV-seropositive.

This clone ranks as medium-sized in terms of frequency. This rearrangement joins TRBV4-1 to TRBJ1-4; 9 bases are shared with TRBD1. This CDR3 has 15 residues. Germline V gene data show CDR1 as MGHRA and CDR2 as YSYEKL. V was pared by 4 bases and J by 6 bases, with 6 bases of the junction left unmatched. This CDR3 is CASSPLGQGHEKLFF. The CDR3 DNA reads TGCGCCAGCAGCCCTTTGGGACAGGGCCATGAAAAACTGTTTTTT.

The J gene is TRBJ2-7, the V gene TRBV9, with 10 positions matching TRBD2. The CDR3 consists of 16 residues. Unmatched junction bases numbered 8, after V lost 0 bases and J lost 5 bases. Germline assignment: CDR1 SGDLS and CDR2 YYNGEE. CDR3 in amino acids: CASSVVEAGGVHEQYF. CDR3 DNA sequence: TGTGCCAGCAGCGTAGTCGAAGCGGGAGGGGTCCACGAGCAGTACTTC.

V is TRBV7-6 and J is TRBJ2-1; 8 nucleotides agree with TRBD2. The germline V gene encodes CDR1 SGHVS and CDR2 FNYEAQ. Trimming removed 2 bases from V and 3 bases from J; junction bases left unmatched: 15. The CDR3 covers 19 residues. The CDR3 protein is CASSLRDPSGSIGYNEQFF. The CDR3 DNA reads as TGTGCCAGCAGCTTACGAGACCCGAGCGGGAGTATTGGCTACAATGAGCAGTTCTTC.

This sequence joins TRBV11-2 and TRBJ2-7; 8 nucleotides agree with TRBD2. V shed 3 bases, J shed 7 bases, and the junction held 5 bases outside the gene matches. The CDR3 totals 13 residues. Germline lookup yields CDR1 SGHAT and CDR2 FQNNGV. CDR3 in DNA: TGTGCCAGCAGCTTGTCAGGACTAGCAGAGCAGTACTTC. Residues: CASSLSGLAEQYF.

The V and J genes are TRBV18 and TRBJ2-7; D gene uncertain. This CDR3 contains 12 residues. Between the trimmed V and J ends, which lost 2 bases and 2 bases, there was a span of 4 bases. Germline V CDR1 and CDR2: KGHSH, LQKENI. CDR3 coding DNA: TGTGCCAGCTCACCAAATACCTACGAGCAGTACTTC. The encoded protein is CASSPNTYEQYF.

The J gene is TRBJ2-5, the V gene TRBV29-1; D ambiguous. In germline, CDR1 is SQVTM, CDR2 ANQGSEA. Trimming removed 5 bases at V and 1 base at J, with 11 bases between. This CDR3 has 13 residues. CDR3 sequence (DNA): TGCAGCGTTTTAGTAATTCTCCAAGAGACCCAGTACTTC. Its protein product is CSVLVILQETQYF.

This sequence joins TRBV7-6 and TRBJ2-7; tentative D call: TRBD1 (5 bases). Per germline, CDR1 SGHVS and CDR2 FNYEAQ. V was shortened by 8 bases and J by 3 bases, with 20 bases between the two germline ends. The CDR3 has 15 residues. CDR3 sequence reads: CASAPPGHTNYEQYF. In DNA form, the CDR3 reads TGTGCCAGCGCCCCACCCGGACATACAAACTACGAGCAGTACTTC.

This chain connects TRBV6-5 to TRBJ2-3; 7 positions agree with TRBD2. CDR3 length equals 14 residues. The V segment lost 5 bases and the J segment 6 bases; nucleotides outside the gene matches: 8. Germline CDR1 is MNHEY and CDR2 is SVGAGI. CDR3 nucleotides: TGTGCCAGCAGTAGAACTAGCGCGCGCGATACGCAGTATTTT. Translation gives CASSRTSARDTQYF.

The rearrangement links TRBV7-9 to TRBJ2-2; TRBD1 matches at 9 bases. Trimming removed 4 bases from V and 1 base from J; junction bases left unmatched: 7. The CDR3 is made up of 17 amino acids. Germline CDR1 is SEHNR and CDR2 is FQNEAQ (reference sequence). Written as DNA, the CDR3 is TGTGCCAGCAGCTCGGGACAGGGCCTGTGGAACACCGGGGAGCTGTTTTTT. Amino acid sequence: CASSSGQGLWNTGELFF.

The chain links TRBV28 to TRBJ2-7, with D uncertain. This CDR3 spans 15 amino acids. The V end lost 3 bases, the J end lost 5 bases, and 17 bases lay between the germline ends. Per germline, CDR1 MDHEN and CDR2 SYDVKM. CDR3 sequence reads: CASSLETDAHHEQYF. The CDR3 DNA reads TGTGCCAGCAGTTTGGAGACCGATGCACATCACGAGCAGTACTTC.

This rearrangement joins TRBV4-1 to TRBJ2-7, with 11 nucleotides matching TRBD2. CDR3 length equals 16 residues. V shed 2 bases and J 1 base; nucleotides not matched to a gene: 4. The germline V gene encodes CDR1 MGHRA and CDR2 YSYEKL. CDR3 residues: CASSQQRTSGSYEQYF. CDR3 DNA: TGCGCCAGCAGCCAACAAAGGACTAGCGGGTCCTACGAGCAGTACTTC.

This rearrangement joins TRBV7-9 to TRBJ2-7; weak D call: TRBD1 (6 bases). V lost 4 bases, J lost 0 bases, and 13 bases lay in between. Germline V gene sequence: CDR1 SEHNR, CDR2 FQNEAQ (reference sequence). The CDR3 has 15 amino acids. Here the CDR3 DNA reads TGTGCCAGCAGCTCGACCGGGGACAACTCCTACGAGCAGTACTTC. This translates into CASSSTGDNSYEQYF. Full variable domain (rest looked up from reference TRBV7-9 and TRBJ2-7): DTGVSQNPRHKITKRGQNVTFRCDPISEHNRLYWYRQTLGQGPEFLTYFQNEAQLEKSRLLSDRFSAERPKGSFSTLEIQRTEQGDSAMYLCASSSTGDNSYEQYFGPGTRLTVT.

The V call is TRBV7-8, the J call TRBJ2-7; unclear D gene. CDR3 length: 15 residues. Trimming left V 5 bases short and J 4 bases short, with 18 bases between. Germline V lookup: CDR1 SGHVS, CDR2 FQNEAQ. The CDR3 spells CASSPDPSGGYEQYF. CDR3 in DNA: TGTGCCAGCAGCCCCGACCCCTCGGGTGGGTACGAGCAGTACTTC.

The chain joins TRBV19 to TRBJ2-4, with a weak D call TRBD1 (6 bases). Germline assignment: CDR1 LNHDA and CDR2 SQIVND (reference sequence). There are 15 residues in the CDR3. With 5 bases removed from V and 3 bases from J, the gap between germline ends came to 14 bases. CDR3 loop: CASSPPGTLKNIQYF. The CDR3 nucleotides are TGTGCCAGTAGTCCCCCCGGGACACTCAAAAACATTCAGTACTTC.

CDR3 in amino acids: CASSYGQASNQPQHF. CDR3 nucleotide sequence: TGTGCCAGTAGTTACGGACAGGCAAGCAATCAGCCCCAGCATTTT. The rearrangement links TRBV19 to TRBJ1-5; 7 nucleotides line up with TRBD1. Germline V lookup: CDR1 LNHDA, CDR2 SQIVND (reference sequence). There are 15 residues in the CDR3. Trimming at V came to 5 bases and at J to 1 base, leaving 5 bases not matched to a gene.

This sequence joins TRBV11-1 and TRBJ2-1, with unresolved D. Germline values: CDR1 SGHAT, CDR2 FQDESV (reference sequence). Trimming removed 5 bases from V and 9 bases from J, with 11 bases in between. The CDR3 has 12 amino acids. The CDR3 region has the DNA TGTGCCAGCAGCCGATTTTTCGGTGAGCAGTTCTTC. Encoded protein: CASSRFFGEQFF.

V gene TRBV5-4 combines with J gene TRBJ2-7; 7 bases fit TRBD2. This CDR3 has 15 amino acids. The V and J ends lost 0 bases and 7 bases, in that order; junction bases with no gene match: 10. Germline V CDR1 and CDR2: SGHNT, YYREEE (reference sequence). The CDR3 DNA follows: TGTGCCAGCAGCTTGGAAGGGGCACGAGCGGGGGAGCAGTACTTC. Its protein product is CASSLEGARAGEQYF. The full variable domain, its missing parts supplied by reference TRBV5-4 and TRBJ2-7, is ETGVTQSPTHLIKTRGQQVTLRCSSQSGHNTVSWYQQALGQGPQFIFQYYREEENGRGNFPPRFSGLQFPNYSSELNVNALELDDSALYLCASSLEGARAGEQYFGPGTRLTVT.

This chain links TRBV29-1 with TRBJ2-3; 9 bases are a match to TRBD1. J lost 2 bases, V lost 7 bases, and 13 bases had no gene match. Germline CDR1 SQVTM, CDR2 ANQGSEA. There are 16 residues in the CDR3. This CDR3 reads CSADRGLSQYTDTQYF. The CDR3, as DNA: TGCAGCGCCGACAGGGGGTTAAGTCAATACACAGATACGCAGTATTTT.

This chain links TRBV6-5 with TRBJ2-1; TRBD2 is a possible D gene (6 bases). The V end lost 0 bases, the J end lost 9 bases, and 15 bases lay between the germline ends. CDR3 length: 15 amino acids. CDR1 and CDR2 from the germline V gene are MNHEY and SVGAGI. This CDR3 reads CASSYSMGGAAEQFF. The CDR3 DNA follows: TGTGCCAGCAGTTACTCGATGGGCGGGGCTGCTGAGCAGTTCTTC.

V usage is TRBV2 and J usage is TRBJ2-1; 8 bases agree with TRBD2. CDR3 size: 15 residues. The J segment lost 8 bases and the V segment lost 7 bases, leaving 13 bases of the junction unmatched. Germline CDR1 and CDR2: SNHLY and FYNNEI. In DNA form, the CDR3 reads TGTGCCAGCACCCCCTACTGGAGCGGGAGCGATGAGCAGTTCTTC. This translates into CASTPYWSGSDEQFF. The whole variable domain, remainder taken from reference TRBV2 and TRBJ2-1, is EPEVTQTPSHQVTQMGQEVILRCVPISNHLYFYWYRQILGQKVEFLVSFYNNEISEKSEIFDDQFSVERPDGSNFTLKIRSTKLEDSAMYFCASTPYWSGSDEQFFGPGTRLTVL.